The TCR beta chain under discussion was sequenced for a study of blood T cells in healthy people across ages (dated by TCRdb to the mid-2010s). A note on the overall study: In model experiments, roughly one uniquely barcoded TCR beta cDNA molecule per two T cells was captured by template switching. To avoid experimental bias, donors of different ages were distributed randomly across sequencing lanes. To track age-related changes in TCR beta repertoire diversity, the study relied on deep sequencing normalized with unique cDNA molecular identifiers. For two donors (one aged 18 to 30 and one aged 80 or older), the study analyzed two additional independent replicas of 1 million unique cDNA reads from the same blood draw. Donors were grouped into four age groups: young (average roughly 15 years), middle-aged (39), aged (62) and long-lived (approximately 78). Points the paper makes about the study in general: Estimates of total diversity from one million sequenced T cells were regarded as lower bounds and underestimates. Conclusive comparison of naive and antigen-experienced compartments was prevented by the profiling of bulk unsorted PBMCs. Compared with the aged group, more naive CD4+ T cells, fewer expanded clones and increased TCR diversity were shown by the long-lived group, suggesting age selection. Because donor CMV infection status was unknown, age-related changes in expanded clonotypes were potentially confounded. There was a strong correlation between observed TCR beta diversity and the percentage of naive T cells measured by flow cytometry. Observed TCR beta diversity per million T cells fell roughly linearly with age, and a significant reduction was already apparent by age around 40.

Systemically healthy Caucasian individuals from Russia, 35 to 50 in total and aged roughly 6 to 100 years, were included as donors. Approximately 11 milliliters of peripheral blood were drawn from each donor into EDTA-treated Vacutainer tubes. Ficoll-Paque density-gradient centrifugation was used to isolate PBMCs, with at least 6.5 million per sample. Trizol reagent was used to extract total RNA from the PBMCs, yielding at least 5 micrograms per sample. The percentages of naive CD45RAhigh/CD27high T cells were determined by flow cytometry on a PBMC aliquot from every donor. Libraries were built with 5' RACE. Sequencing was carried out with an Illumina HiSeq 2500. A second PCR of about 6 to 11 cycles was performed with a sample-barcoded 5' primer and a J-beta primer mix. A unique molecular identifier was introduced onto each TCR beta cDNA molecule by a template-switch 5' adaptor carrying 12 random nucleotides. Each sample yielded at least 3 million CDR3-containing paired-end reads. The Mint cDNA synthesis kit, primed by a TRBC-specific oligonucleotide, was used to synthesize first-strand cDNA from all RNA. After uracil-DNA glycosylase treatment, a first 18-cycle PCR used universal primers M1SS and BC2_uni_R on all cDNA. Regarding the original processing steps: For normalization, 1 million high-quality reads, each with a distinct molecular identifier, were randomly selected from each sample. Instead of being binned into consensus sequences, reads with shared molecular identifiers were discarded. MiTCR, run with a Q25 quality threshold and the strictest error-elimination algorithm, handled CDR3 identification, clonotype clustering and error correction. A nonparametric unseen species model using Euler transformation provided a lower-bound estimate of total TCR beta diversity. TCRdb's own reprocessing of the public reads used fastp at Q25 and MiXCR and kept productive beta chains. Rows matching on CDR3 protein sequence are summarized as one entry with the most common DNA and genes. These V and J calls derive from TCRdb rather than the authors' analysis. For this sample the table gives about 730,000 distinct CDR3 sequences, of which roughly 43% were detected only once. The top ten clonotypes cover roughly 20% of the sample.

A distance of 20 bases separates the germline ends of V and J, which lose 7 bases and 10 bases respectively. CDR1 and CDR2 are drawn from the germline V gene: SGHTA, FQGNSA. The CDR3 sequence holds 14 residues, the cysteine and phenylalanine included. This entry keeps only the CDR3 DNA: 42 bases, framed from base 1. In the case of this clonotype: Its antigen is unknown. A much larger clone differs from this one at a single base, so this may be a read error.

The source of this sequence is a woman aged 55-70 years in good health. The chain links TRBV7-2 with TRBJ2-1, with an unclear D gene assignment. The sequenced material came from blood. The DNA sequence reads TGTGCCAGCACCGCAGTGGACGGGCCCGCGGAGCAGTTCTTC. Translation gives CASTAVDGPAEQFF.